Listed here are 9 T cell receptor beta chains from one sample, sequenced in a study of siplizumab effects on memory and regulatory T cells. Some clones are missing from TCRdb's copy, which holds only in-frame ones; the method was immunoSEQ multiplex PCR. The data show some 97,000 clones, more than 85% seen once. What was sequenced was CD4+ T cells sorted from blood. The source of these receptors is a human donor in good health.

This chain links TRBV19 with TRBJ1-3; 9 bases match TRBD1. The V gene end was trimmed by 2 bases and the J gene end by 1 base; junction bases not matched to a gene: 6. The CDR3 consists of 17 residues. Germline V lookup: CDR1 LNHDA, CDR2 SQIVND (reference sequence). The CDR3 bases are TGTGCCAGTAGTATAACGGGACAGGGATATTCTGGAAACACCATATATTTT. It encodes CASSITGQGYSGNTIYF.

This chain joins TRBV19 and TRBJ2-7; D assignment may be TRBD1 or TRBD2 (6 bases each). The CDR3 is 12 residues long. Trimming left V 6 bases short and J 9 bases short, with 15 bases between. Germline V gene data show CDR1 as LNHDA and CDR2 as SQIVND (reference sequence). The CDR3 DNA sequence: TGTGCCAGTAGCCGGGGGCCTTTGGGGCAGTACTTC. As protein: CASSRGPLGQYF.

The V and J genes are TRBV9 and TRBJ2-3, with 14 positions matching TRBD2. CDR1 and CDR2 (germline): SGDLS, YYNGEE. CDR3 length equals 19 residues. With V trimmed by 3 bases and J by 0 bases, 9 bases remained unmatched. This chain's CDR3 is CASSGPPGLAGASTDTQYF. CDR3 nucleotides: TGTGCCAGCAGCGGGCCCCCGGGACTAGCGGGGGCTAGCACAGATACGCAGTATTTT.

This chain links TRBV11-3 with TRBJ2-7, with D maybe TRBD1 (6 bases). The V and J ends lost 5 bases and 0 bases respectively, with 17 bases between them. The CDR3 extends over 16 amino acids. The germline V gene has CDR1 SGHNT and CDR2 YENEEA. The CDR3 DNA follows: TGTGCCAGCAGCGCGGACAGTCACTTACTCTCCTACGAGCAGTACTTC. Translation: CASSADSHLLSYEQYF.

The genes are TRBV7-2 and TRBJ2-7; no clear D. Trimming cost V 3 bases and J 6 bases, with 18 bases left between them. The CDR3 loop spans 15 amino acids. Per the germline V gene, CDR1 is SGHTA and CDR2 is FQGNSA. The CDR3 is CASSFRAPASPEQYF. The CDR3 region has the DNA TGTGCCAGCAGCTTTAGGGCCCCCGCCTCCCCCGAGCAGTACTTC.

The CDR3 sequence: CASRGSKVMWQFF. The CDR3 nucleotides read TGTGCCAGCAGGGGGTCAAAGGTAATGTGGCAGTTCTTC. The chain is built from TRBV6-1 and TRBJ2-1, with D uncertain. V was cut by 6 bases and J by 12 bases, with 18 bases left in between. In germline, CDR1 is MNHNS, CDR2 SASEGT. CDR3 size: 13 residues.

The chain uses TRBV4-2 and TRBJ2-1; a weak D match, TRBD1 (5 bases). From germline, CDR1 is LGHNA and CDR2 YNFKEQ. The CDR3 has 17 amino acids. V lost 0 bases and J 1 base, leaving 13 bases between the germline ends. Here the CDR3 DNA reads TGTGCCAGCAGCCAAGACTTCAGGGATCAATCCTACAATGAGCAGTTCTTC. It specifies CASSQDFRDQSYNEQFF.

This chain joins TRBV7-2 and TRBJ2-7; TRBD2 aligns across 8 bases. This CDR3 has 15 residues. Trimming took 2 bases from V and 4 from J; bases not matched to a gene: 7. Germline V gives CDR1 SGHTA, CDR2 FQGNSA. In DNA form, the CDR3 reads TGTGCCAGCAGCTTATCGGGACTAGTCGTGTACGAGCAGTACTTC. It translates to CASSLSGLVVYEQYF.

The chain combines TRBV6-4 with TRBJ2-1, with a tentative D call TRBD2 (7 bases). CDR1 MRHNA and CDR2 SNTAGT come from the germline V gene. The CDR3 covers 14 residues. V was clipped by 3 bases and J by 9 bases, with 15 bases between them. The CDR3 loop reads CASSEAGGQGEQFF. The DNA for the CDR3 is TGTGCCAGCAGTGAGGCCGGGGGGCAGGGTGAGCAGTTCTTC.